The 18 T cell receptor beta chains below come from one sample, sequenced in a study of tumor-infiltrating lymphocytes in primary liver carcinoma. A primer in the constant region served to generate TCR beta cDNA from 500 ng of total RNA. TCR beta libraries came from three nested multiplex PCR rounds using slightly modified ARM-PCR. With TRBV1-TRBV30 forward primers and a C-beta reverse primer, the first two PCR rounds were run for around 10 cycles each. TCRdb passed the multiplex PCR reads through MiXCR, listing each CDR3 protein once. The table has about 310,000 distinct CDR3 sequences, roughly three fifths seen once. Germline DNA was also extracted, and blood RNA derived from unsorted whole blood. Sequencing used peripheral blood. The receptors derive from a woman aged 30 to 39 with primary liver carcinoma and hepatitis B virus infection.

This clonotype was counted ten times or more. V usage is TRBV6-6 and J usage is TRBJ2-7; 7 nucleotides match TRBD1. This CDR3 comprises 17 residues. Germline lookup yields CDR1 MNHNY and CDR2 SVGAGI (reference sequence). V shed 0 bases, J shed 7 bases, and the junction held 15 bases outside the gene matches. The CDR3 region has the DNA TGTGCCAGCAGTTACTCGACAGGGTACCCCCATCTAGAGGAGCAGTACTTC. It translates to CASSYSTGYPHLEEQYF.

With respect to this clonotype: Germline and junction disagree at one end, which may indicate a read error. The CDR3 loop reads CVSSSRPDPGLLRPQETQYF. The CDR3 DNA is TGTGTCAGCAGTTCTCGTCCTGATCCGGGACTCCTAAGACCTCAAGAGACCCAGTACTTC. The V and J genes are TRBV6-2 or TRBV6-3 and TRBJ2-5, with D tentatively TRBD2 (6 bases). The germline V gene has CDR1 MNHEY and CDR2 SVGEGT. The CDR3 has 20 amino acids.

A remark on this clonotype: A much bigger clone sits one base away, suggesting this may be a read error. Because the CDR3 is missing its conserved closing phenylalanine or tryptophan, this is likely a read error. V and J are TRBV12-3 or TRBV12-4 and TRBJ1-2, with TRBD1 matching 9 bases. CDR3 size: 14 residues. The V and J ends lost 6 bases and 7 bases, in that order; junction bases with no gene match: 9. Here the CDR3 reads CASSHSWTGAGYTL. As DNA, the CDR3 is TGTGCCAGCAGCCACTCTTGGACAGGGGCTGGCTACACCCTC.

V usage is TRBV12-3 or TRBV12-4 and J usage is TRBJ1-2, with TRBD1 identical over 7 bases. The CDR3 contains 16 residues. After removal of 3 bases from V and 7 bases from J, the junction contained 14 bases not matched to a gene. This chain's CDR3 is CASSFEAVGGRGGYTF. DNA for the CDR3: TGTGCCAGCAGTTTCGAGGCGGTAGGGGGCCGCGGTGGCTACACCTTC.

The genes are TRBV12-3 or TRBV12-4 and TRBJ2-7; D may be TRBD1 (6 bases). The CDR3 totals 16 residues. With 2 bases removed from V and 6 bases from J, the gap between germline ends came to 20 bases. The CDR3 nucleotides read TGTGCCAGCAGTTTATCCCCGGGGACAAGGGAGAGCGAGCAGTACTTC. Translation gives CASSLSPGTRESEQYF.

This chain links TRBV11-2 with TRBJ2-7; tentatively, D is TRBD1 (6 bases). Trimming took off 9 bases at V and 2 bases at J, with 17 bases between the two ends. This CDR3 has 14 residues. CDR1 and CDR2 (germline): SGHAT, FQNNGV. CDR3 loop: CASTPGHLTYEQYF. For the CDR3, the DNA is TGTGCCAGTACGCCGGGACACCTGACCTACGAGCAGTACTTC.

V is TRBV2 and J is TRBJ2-7; perhaps TRBD1 as D (6 bases). V dropped 4 bases and J dropped 3 bases, with 25 bases sitting between them. Germline V gene data show CDR1 as SNHLY and CDR2 as FYNNEI. This CDR3 spans 18 amino acids. CDR3 coding DNA: TGTGCCAGCAGTGGATCGACAGGCACGCCCTGGATTTACTACGAGCAGTACTTC. It translates to CASSGSTGTPWIYYEQYF. The full variable domain, in which reference TRBV2 and TRBJ2-7 provide the parts outside the CDR3, is EPEVTQTPSHQVTQMGQEVILRCVPISNHLYFYWYRQILGQKVEFLVSFYNNEISEKSEIFDDQFSVERPDGSNFTLKIRSTKLEDSAMYFCASSGSTGTPWIYYEQYFGPGTRLTVT.

This sequence joins TRBV5-4 and TRBJ2-1; the match to TRBD2 covers 9 bases. The CDR3 is made up of 15 amino acids. V dropped 4 bases and J dropped 2; count of bases not matched to a gene: 4. The V gene's germline CDR1 is SGHNT and CDR2 YYREEE (reference sequence). CDR3 region: CASSGGGETYNEQFF. As DNA, the CDR3 is TGTGCCAGCAGCGGCGGGGGGGAGACCTACAATGAGCAGTTCTTC.

This clonotype appeared many times. The chain carries TRBV12-3 or TRBV12-4 and TRBJ1-6; D ambiguous. Trimming pared 6 bases from V and 11 bases from J, leaving 14 bases between. The CDR3 consists of 13 residues. The CDR3 DNA follows: TGTGCCAGCAGCCCCGGAAGTGGAACACCCCTCCACTTT. Amino acid sequence: CASSPGSGTPLHF.

Remarks on this clonotype: A read error may account for a junction end that differs from germline. The chain joins TRBV5-6 to TRBJ2-7, with D unclear. CDR1 SGHDT and CDR2 YYEEEE come from the germline V gene. CDR3 length: 14 residues. The CDR3 sequence: CASSLVLDSYGQYF. The CDR3 DNA sequence: TGTGCCAGCAGCTTGGTTCTAGACTCCTACGGGCAGTACTTC.

This rearrangement joins TRBV11-2 to TRBJ2-7; 11 bases match TRBD2. J gave up 6 bases and V 5 bases, and 9 bases lay outside the gene matches. The germline gives CDR1 SGHAT, CDR2 FQNNGV. The CDR3 consists of 15 residues. This CDR3 is CASSQTSGGTCEQYF. CDR3 DNA sequence: TGTGCCAGCAGCCAAACTAGCGGGGGAACGTGCGAGCAGTACTTC.

The chain couples TRBV11-2 to TRBJ2-1; the D gene is possibly TRBD2 (6 bases). The CDR3 is 16 residues long. CDR1 SGHAT and CDR2 FQNNGV come from the germline V gene. The CDR3 DNA follows: TGTGTTAGCAGCTGGGCCGGAGCGGGCTACTACAATGAGCAGTTCTTC. It codes for CVSSWAGAGYYNEQFF. The whole variable domain, remainder taken from reference TRBV11-2 and TRBJ2-1, is EAGVAQSPRYKIIEKRQSVAFWCNPISGHATLYWYQQILGQGPKLLIQFQNNGVVDDSQLPKDRFSAERLKGVDSTLKIQPAKLEDSAVYLCVSSWAGAGYYNEQFFGPGTRLTVL.

This chain links TRBV7-8 with TRBJ2-5, with a weak D call TRBD1 (5 bases). This CDR3 has 14 residues. Germline assignment: CDR1 SGHVS and CDR2 FQNEAQ. Trimming shortened V by 1 base and J by 6 bases, and 12 bases separated the two germline ends. CDR3 sequence (DNA): TGTGCCAGCAGCTTAGTCCAGGGTGAACAGACCCAGTACTTC. Its protein product is CASSLVQGEQTQYF.

About this clonotype itself: A much bigger clone sits one base away, suggesting this may be a read error. The V call is TRBV29-1, the J call TRBJ1-2; TRBD1 is a possible D gene (6 bases). Trimming removed 6 bases at V and 6 bases at J, with 20 bases between. The CDR3 sequence is 14 residues long. CDR1 is SQVTM and CDR2 is ANQGSEA in the germline V gene. The CDR3 region is CSVPLGTRGHGYTF. The CDR3 DNA sequence: TGCAGCGTGCCCCTGGGGACAAGGGGCCATGGCTACACCTTC.

A note on this clonotype: At one of its ends the junction is not consistent with the germline gene, which may arise from a read error. The rearrangement joins TRBV11-3 to TRBJ2-1; 7 positions match TRBD2. CDR3 length equals 13 residues. Germline CDR1 and CDR2: SGHNT and YENEEA. CDR3 DNA sequence: TGTGCCAGCAGCCCCCCAAGCGGGGATGGGCAGTCCTTC. Protein product: CASSPPSGDGQSF.

The gene calls are TRBV14 and TRBJ1-3; no firm D call. The germline V gene encodes CDR1 SGHDN and CDR2 FVKESK. V lost 1 base and J lost 8, with 12 bases in between. CDR3 length: 14 amino acids. The CDR3 spells CASSQGQKVYTIYF. CDR3 DNA: TGTGCCAGCAGCCAAGGGCAGAAGGTTTACACCATATATTTT.

This clonotype was detected a few times. The V gene is TRBV6-1, the J gene TRBJ2-1; D is unresolved. The CDR3 contains 16 residues. The V gene's germline CDR1 is MNHNS and CDR2 SASEGT. V was shortened by 2 bases and J by 0 bases, with 11 bases between the two germline ends. In DNA, the CDR3 is TGTGCCAGCAGTGAATTTCAAACAGACTCCTACAATGAGCAGTTCTTC. Protein sequence: CASSEFQTDSYNEQFF.

This clonotype was counted many times. The V and J genes are TRBV4-1 and TRBJ2-7, with D uncertain. Trimming stripped 3 bases from V and 5 bases from J, with 5 bases between. CDR1 is MGHRA and CDR2 is YSYEKL in the germline V gene. The CDR3 is made up of 11 amino acids. The CDR3 DNA is TGCGCCAGCAGCCAGGGCAACGAGCAGTACTTC. Amino acid sequence: CASSQGNEQYF.